The next 6 T cell receptor beta chains were all read from a single sample in a study of Graves' ophthalmopathy and Graves' hyperthyroidism. Researchers took RNA transcripts and amplified TCR beta CDR3 regions from them. A first-round RT-PCR used HTBI primers, followed by a second-round multiplex PCR. Each CDR3 protein gets one entry after TCRdb re-called the multiplex PCR reads with MiXCR. The sample gives hundreds of thousands of distinct CDR3 sequences, over 20% of which show up once; roughly 3% is in the top ten. The specimen sequenced was peripheral blood. Receptor source: a woman aged 18-29 years with stable Graves' hyperthyroidism.

This clonotype came up many times. The V gene is TRBV7-2, the J gene TRBJ2-5; 9 nucleotides match TRBD2. The CDR3 length is 18 residues. Germline V CDR1 and CDR2: SGHTA, FQGNSA. J was trimmed by 5 bases and V by 1 base; bases with no gene match: 14. The CDR3 here is CASSLDASGGRAAETQYF. The CDR3 bases are TGTGCCAGCAGCTTAGACGCTAGTGGCGGGAGGGCCGCGGAGACCCAGTACTTC.

This clonotype was counted at least ten times. This chain joins TRBV4-3 and TRBJ2-7; tentative D call: TRBD2 (6 bases). CDR1 is LGHNA, CDR2 YSLEER, per germline. The germline V and J ends were trimmed by 1 base and 4 bases, with 11 bases remaining between them. The CDR3 consists of 14 residues. CDR3 loop: CASSQGTGRYEQYF. CDR3 DNA: TGCGCCAGCAGCCAAGGGACGGGGAGGTACGAGCAGTACTTC.

In the case of this clonotype: One end of the junction does not line up with germline, which may come from a read error. V gene TRBV5-6 combines with J gene TRBJ2-4; 9 positions match TRBD2. CDR3 length: 14 residues. CDR1 and CDR2 (germline): SGHDT, YYEEEE. The CDR3, as DNA: TGTGCCAGCAGGCAGGGACTAGCCAAAAACATTAAGTACTTC. Translation gives CASRQGLAKNIKYF.

The rearrangement joins TRBV6-2 or TRBV6-3 to TRBJ2-2; D gene unclear. Trimming removed 0 bases from V and 6 bases from J, with 8 bases in between. The CDR3 is 14 residues long. CDR1 and CDR2 (germline): MNHEY, SVGEGT. The CDR3 bases are TGTGCCAGCAGTTACTCGGACGGTGCCGGGGAGCTGTTTTTT. Amino acids: CASSYSDGAGELFF.

This clonotype showed up many times. The chain has TRBV5-1 and TRBJ2-5; maybe TRBD2 (6 bases). V shed 0 bases and J shed 4 bases, with 13 bases lying between them. This CDR3 region has 15 residues. From germline, CDR1 is SGHRS and CDR2 YFSETQ. The CDR3: CASSLVRGGRETQYF. CDR3 sequence (DNA): TGCGCCAGCAGCTTGGTAAGGGGAGGAAGAGAGACCCAGTACTTC.

This clonotype was counted many times. The V call is TRBV6-2 or TRBV6-3, the J call TRBJ2-7, with 11 bases identical to TRBD2. The CDR3 covers 19 residues. Germline-derived CDR1 and CDR2 are MNHEY and SVGEGT. The trim removed 0 bases at V and 3 bases at J, leaving 13 bases unmatched. CDR3 coding DNA: TGTGCCAGCAGTTACTCGCCGTTGGGACTAGCGGATATTCGCTACGAGCAGTACTTC. Translation: CASSYSPLGLADIRYEQYF.